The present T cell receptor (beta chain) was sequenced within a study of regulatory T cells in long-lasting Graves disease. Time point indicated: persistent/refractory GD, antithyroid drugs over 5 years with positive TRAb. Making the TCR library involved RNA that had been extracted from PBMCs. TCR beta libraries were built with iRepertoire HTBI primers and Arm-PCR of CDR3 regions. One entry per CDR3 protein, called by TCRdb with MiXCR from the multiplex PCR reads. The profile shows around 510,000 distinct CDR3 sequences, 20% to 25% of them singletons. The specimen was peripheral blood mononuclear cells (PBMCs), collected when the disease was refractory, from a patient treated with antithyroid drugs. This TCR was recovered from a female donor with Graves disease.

The CDR3 DNA is TGTGCCAGCAGTTTACCCCGGGATGAGCAGTTCTTC. This codes for CASSLPRDEQFF. The chain is built from TRBV28 and TRBJ2-1; D is ambiguous. This CDR3 contains 12 residues. Trimming removed 2 bases from V and 8 bases from J, with 7 bases in between. The germline gives CDR1 MDHEN, CDR2 SYDVKM.